Shown below are 2 T cell receptor beta chains from a single sample sequenced in a study of control samples from healthy donors and cancer patients. TCRdb's table, derived via immunoSEQ multiplex PCR, lists solely in-frame clones and lacks some. Counted here are about 160,000 clones, over 85% occurring once; the ten biggest clones make up more than 5%. Sequenced material: blood. Source of these receptors: a young man in good health.

The table lists this clone with a few counts. The rearrangement joins TRBV10-1 to TRBJ2-2, with TRBD1 identical over 7 bases. Germline-derived CDR1 and CDR2 are WNHNN and SYGVQD (reference sequence). The length of the CDR3 is 15 residues. Unmatched junction bases numbered 8, after V lost 6 bases and J lost 4 bases. CDR3 sequence reads: CASSASTGPTGELFF. DNA for the CDR3: TGCGCCAGCAGCGCCTCGACAGGGCCCACCGGGGAGCTGTTTTTT.

The chain joins TRBV5-6 to TRBJ1-2; 9 bases line up with TRBD1. V gave up 2 bases and J gave up 4 bases; unmatched junction bases: 6. The CDR3 covers 15 residues. Per germline, CDR1 SGHDT and CDR2 YYEEEE. This CDR3 reads CASSFRDREVYGYTF. Written as DNA, the CDR3 is TGTGCCAGCAGCTTCCGGGACAGGGAGGTCTATGGCTACACCTTC.